The rows below give T cell receptor beta chains drawn from one sample of a study of blood T cell repertoires in COVID-19. The repertoire was sequenced with immunoSEQ multiplex PCR; TCRdb's copy has only in-frame clones and lacks some. The sample lists about 190,000 clones, 89% occurring once. Sequencing was done on a sample of peripheral blood. Receptor source: a man aged 40-50 years with acute or convalescent COVID-19. Each CDR3 is given with its conserved first and last residue. The D gene is left open where the match is weak. Clone size appears in some rows only: once, few, many, or a class for an expanded clone.

v_gene: TRBV5-4; d_gene: TRBD1; abundance: -; j_gene: TRBJ2-1; CDR3nt: TGTGCCAGCAGCTTGAGGGACAGAGAATACAATGAGCAGTTCTTC; CDR3aa: CASSLRDREYNEQFF
v_gene: TRBV27; d_gene: -; abundance: -; j_gene: TRBJ2-5; CDR3nt: TGTGCCAGCCGACATGCGGCGGCTAGCCCCCCGGAGACCCAGTACTTC; CDR3aa: CASRHAAASPPETQYF
v_gene: TRBV10-3; d_gene: TRBD1; abundance: -; j_gene: TRBJ1-5; CDR3nt: TGTGCCATCAGGGGACAGGCCAATCAGCCCCAGCATTTT; CDR3aa: CAIRGQANQPQHF
v_gene: TRBV30; d_gene: -; abundance: -; j_gene: TRBJ1-3; CDR3nt: TGTGCCTGGGGGCGGTGGGGGGCTGGAAACACCATATATTTT; CDR3aa: CAWGRWGAGNTIYF
v_gene: TRBV5-4; d_gene: TRBD2; abundance: -; j_gene: TRBJ2-1; CDR3nt: TGTGCCAGCAGCTTCGATCGGGGGGGCTTTGAGCAGTTCTTC; CDR3aa: CASSFDRGGFEQFF
v_gene: TRBV9; d_gene: TRBD1; abundance: -; j_gene: TRBJ2-5; CDR3nt: TGTGCCAGCAGCGTAGGGGGACAGGGGGCGCTGGAGACCCAGTACTTC; CDR3aa: CASSVGGQGALETQYF
v_gene: TRBV18; d_gene: -; abundance: -; j_gene: TRBJ2-5; CDR3nt: TGTGCCAGCTCACCGACAGTACAAGAGACCCAGTACTTC; CDR3aa: CASSPTVQETQYF
v_gene: TRBV25-1; d_gene: TRBD1; abundance: few; j_gene: TRBJ2-7; CDR3nt: TGTGCCAGCAGACAGGGGGCTCGGGAGCAGTACTTC; CDR3aa: CASRQGAREQYF
v_gene: TRBV5-5; d_gene: TRBD1; abundance: few; j_gene: TRBJ1-1; CDR3nt: TGTGCCAGCAGCTTGACAGGGGGCCTACGGAACACTGAAGCTTTCTTT; CDR3aa: CASSLTGGLRNTEAFF
v_gene: TRBV13; d_gene: -; abundance: -; j_gene: TRBJ1-1; CDR3nt: TGTGCCAGCAGCCCTTCCAGAGGCTCAAACACTGAAGCTTTCTTT; CDR3aa: CASSPSRGSNTEAFF
v_gene: TRBV3-1/TRBV3-2; d_gene: -; abundance: -; j_gene: TRBJ2-7; CDR3nt: TGTGCCAGCAGTCTGATGCCCCTATACGAGCAGTACTTC; CDR3aa: CASSLMPLYEQYF
v_gene: TRBV19; d_gene: TRBD1; abundance: -; j_gene: TRBJ2-5; CDR3nt: TGTGCCAGTAGTGCCACGGACAGGGGCACCATGCCTCGAGAGACCCAGTACTTC; CDR3aa: CASSATDRGTMPRETQYF
v_gene: TRBV18; d_gene: -; abundance: -; j_gene: TRBJ2-7; CDR3nt: TGTGCCAGCTCAACCGGGAGCTACGAGCAGTACTTC; CDR3aa: CASSTGSYEQYF
v_gene: TRBV30; d_gene: TRBD1; abundance: once; j_gene: TRBJ1-1; CDR3nt: TGTGCCTCGAGCAGGGGGTGGAACACTGAAGCTTTCTTT; CDR3aa: CASSRGWNTEAFF
v_gene: TRBV5-1; d_gene: -; abundance: -; j_gene: TRBJ1-1; CDR3nt: TGCGCCAGCAGCCTTAAGGACAGGAACACTGAAGCTTTCTTT; CDR3aa: CASSLKDRNTEAFF
v_gene: TRBV6-5; d_gene: TRBD1; abundance: -; j_gene: TRBJ1-2; CDR3nt: TGTGCCAGCAGTTACTCGACGGGACAGGGGCGGAATGGCTACACCTTC; CDR3aa: CASSYSTGQGRNGYTF
v_gene: TRBV28; d_gene: -; abundance: -; j_gene: TRBJ2-6; CDR3nt: TGTGCCAGCGGAGTTATCGAGGGGGCCAACGTCCTGACTTTC; CDR3aa: CASGVIEGANVLTF
v_gene: TRBV5-1; d_gene: TRBD1; abundance: -; j_gene: TRBJ1-2; CDR3nt: TGCGCCAGCAGCTTGGCCGAGACAGGGGACCGTGGCTACACCTTC; CDR3aa: CASSLAETGDRGYTF
v_gene: TRBV12-5; d_gene: -; abundance: -; j_gene: TRBJ2-7; CDR3nt: TGTGCTAGTGGTTTTTCGGCCAGGGCAACCTCCGAGCAGTACTTC; CDR3aa: CASGFSARATSEQYF
v_gene: TRBV13; d_gene: -; abundance: -; j_gene: TRBJ1-4; CDR3nt: TGTGCCAGCAGCTACAGGAGCCCCAATGAAAAACTGTTTTTT; CDR3aa: CASSYRSPNEKLFF
v_gene: TRBV6-1; d_gene: -; abundance: -; j_gene: TRBJ2-1; CDR3nt: TGTGCCAGCAGTGAAGCTAGTCCCCTCTCCTACAATGAGCAGTTCTTC; CDR3aa: CASSEASPLSYNEQFF
v_gene: TRBV7-8; d_gene: TRBD1; abundance: -; j_gene: TRBJ2-2; CDR3nt: TGTGCCAGCGGGTTGAATCGGGACAGGTTGGCCGGGGAGCTGTTTTTT; CDR3aa: CASGLNRDRLAGELFF
v_gene: TRBV4-1; d_gene: -; abundance: -; j_gene: TRBJ2-3; CDR3nt: TGCGCCAGCAGCCAAGCCTCCTTAGGAGACACAGATACGCAGTATTTT; CDR3aa: CASSQASLGDTDTQYF
v_gene: TRBV13; d_gene: -; abundance: -; j_gene: TRBJ2-1; CDR3nt: TGTGCCAGCTCAGGGGCCTCCTACAATGAGCAGTTCTTC; CDR3aa: CASSGASYNEQFF
v_gene: TRBV5-4; d_gene: -; abundance: -; j_gene: TRBJ2-4; CDR3nt: TGTGCCAGCAGCCGACTGGAAATAGCCAAAAACATTCAGTACTTC; CDR3aa: CASSRLEIAKNIQYF
v_gene: TRBV11-2; d_gene: -; abundance: -; j_gene: TRBJ1-1; CDR3nt: TGTGCCAGCAGCACTACGACGGGCCGGGGCACTGAAGCTTTCTTT; CDR3aa: CASSTTTGRGTEAFF
v_gene: TRBV11-3; d_gene: -; abundance: -; j_gene: TRBJ1-1; CDR3nt: TGTGCCAGCAGCTTAGCAGGGAACACTGAAGCTTTCTTT; CDR3aa: CASSLAGNTEAFF
v_gene: TRBV29-1; d_gene: -; abundance: -; j_gene: TRBJ1-1; CDR3nt: TGCAGCGTTGAAGCCCGTCGCACTGAAGCTTTCTTT; CDR3aa: CSVEARRTEAFF
v_gene: TRBV10-2; d_gene: TRBD2; abundance: -; j_gene: TRBJ2-7; CDR3nt: TGCGCCAGCAGGATGACTAGCGGGCTTGACGAGCAGTACTTC; CDR3aa: CASRMTSGLDEQYF
v_gene: TRBV5-1; d_gene: TRBD2; abundance: -; j_gene: TRBJ2-7; CDR3nt: TGCGCCAGCAGCCCCGAACCAGCGGGGGGGCTCGAGCAGTACTTC; CDR3aa: CASSPEPAGGLEQYF
v_gene: TRBV3-1/TRBV3-2; d_gene: -; abundance: -; j_gene: TRBJ2-2; CDR3nt: TGTGCCAGCAGCCAACAGGTTCTGGCCGGGGAGCTGTTTTTT; CDR3aa: CASSQQVLAGELFF
v_gene: TRBV7-9; d_gene: -; abundance: -; j_gene: TRBJ1-2; CDR3nt: TGTGCCAGCAGCTTCGGGAGTGATGGCTATGGCTACACCTTC; CDR3aa: CASSFGSDGYGYTF
v_gene: TRBV7-3; d_gene: -; abundance: once; j_gene: TRBJ2-7; CDR3nt: TGTGCCAGCAGCTTAAACGAGGGTGGCGAGCAGTACTTC; CDR3aa: CASSLNEGGEQYF
v_gene: TRBV7-9; d_gene: TRBD1; abundance: few; j_gene: TRBJ1-5; CDR3nt: TGTGCCAGCAGCTTAGAGGCAGGGGGAAATCAGCCCCAGCATTTT; CDR3aa: CASSLEAGGNQPQHF
v_gene: TRBV29-1; d_gene: TRBD1; abundance: -; j_gene: TRBJ2-7; CDR3nt: TGCAGCGTCGTACAGGGGGCTCCCTACGAGCAGTACTTC; CDR3aa: CSVVQGAPYEQYF
v_gene: TRBV5-1; d_gene: -; abundance: -; j_gene: TRBJ2-2; CDR3nt: TGCGCCAGCAGCTTGCTGGGAGGCACCGGGGAGCTGTTTTTT; CDR3aa: CASSLLGGTGELFF
v_gene: TRBV7-2; d_gene: -; abundance: -; j_gene: TRBJ2-2; CDR3nt: TGTGCCAGCAGCCCAGGGCCCGGGGAGCTGTTTTTT; CDR3aa: CASSPGPGELFF
v_gene: TRBV4-3; d_gene: -; abundance: -; j_gene: TRBJ2-1; CDR3nt: TGCGCCAGCAGCCAAGATCCCCCCGGGCGGGACAATGAGCAGTTCTTC; CDR3aa: CASSQDPPGRDNEQFF
v_gene: TRBV21-1; d_gene: -; abundance: -; j_gene: TRBJ1-2; CDR3nt: TGTGCCAGCAGCTGCGACTTCCGTGGAGCCCTTAACTATGGCTACACCTTC; CDR3aa: CASSCDFRGALNYGYTF
v_gene: TRBV27; d_gene: -; abundance: -; j_gene: TRBJ1-2; CDR3nt: TGTGCCAGCAGTTTAATCGCCGACTTCTATGGCTACACCTTC; CDR3aa: CASSLIADFYGYTF
v_gene: TRBV7-6; d_gene: TRBD2; abundance: -; j_gene: TRBJ2-7; CDR3nt: TGTGCCAGCAGCTTAGCGGAATCTAGCGGGTTCTACGAGCAGTACTTC; CDR3aa: CASSLAESSGFYEQYF
v_gene: TRBV6-2/TRBV6-3; d_gene: -; abundance: -; j_gene: TRBJ2-3; CDR3nt: TGTGCCAGCAGTTCAATAGGACACACAACTAGCACAGATACGCAGTATTTT; CDR3aa: CASSSIGHTTSTDTQYF
v_gene: TRBV5-1; d_gene: TRBD1; abundance: -; j_gene: TRBJ1-2; CDR3nt: TGCGCCAGCAGCTTGGCCCCCGGGACAGACTATGGCTACACCTTC; CDR3aa: CASSLAPGTDYGYTF
v_gene: TRBV11-2; d_gene: -; abundance: once; j_gene: TRBJ2-4; CDR3nt: TGTGCCAGCAGCTTAGGACAGGCGGCGGACATTCAGTACTTC; CDR3aa: CASSLGQAADIQYF
v_gene: TRBV18; d_gene: -; abundance: -; j_gene: TRBJ1-3; CDR3nt: TGTGCCAGCTCACCAATCCCTCCGGGAGGGAACACCATATATTTT; CDR3aa: CASSPIPPGGNTIYF
v_gene: TRBV6-5; d_gene: -; abundance: -; j_gene: TRBJ1-1; CDR3nt: TGTGCCAGCAGTACGACTCGAACCACTGAAGCTTTCTTT; CDR3aa: CASSTTRTTEAFF
v_gene: TRBV5-4; d_gene: -; abundance: -; j_gene: TRBJ2-6; CDR3nt: TGTGCCAGCAGTTCCCAGGGGACTGGGGCCAACGTCCTGACTTTC; CDR3aa: CASSSQGTGANVLTF
v_gene: TRBV2; d_gene: -; abundance: -; j_gene: TRBJ1-5; CDR3nt: TGTGCCAGCAGTGAAGACAGAGGGAGAGGCGGCCATCAGCATTTT; CDR3aa: CASSEDRGRGGHQHF
v_gene: TRBV6-5; d_gene: TRBD1; abundance: once; j_gene: TRBJ2-3; CDR3nt: TGTGCCAGCAGCCAAACAGGGGGCGGTGGGGATACGCAGTATTTT; CDR3aa: CASSQTGGGGDTQYF